A selection of T cell receptor beta chains follows, all from one sample in a study of blood T cell repertoires in COVID-19. TCRdb's copy holds only in-frame clones and misses some; the assay was immunoSEQ multiplex PCR. Seen here are 35,000 to 45,000 clones, 90% to 95% observed once, and the top ten hold 0.37%. The specimen was peripheral blood. The origin of the receptors is a man aged 50-60 years with COVID-19, enrolled during active disease. CDR3s include the opening cysteine and the closing phenylalanine or tryptophan. A D gene is named only where the DNA matches it firmly. Size is stated for part of the rows, as once, few or many counts, or as a class when the clone is expanded.

NA	TRBJ1-3	TRBV30	13	TRBD1	CAWRDRGRNTIYF	TGTGCCTGGAGAGACAGGGGCCGGAACACCATATATTTT
medium-sized	TRBJ2-7	TRBV4-1	15	TRBD2	CASSPGLAGENEQYF	TGCGCCAGCAGCCCGGGACTAGCGGGAGAGAACGAGCAGTACTTC
once	TRBJ2-2	TRBV6-2/TRBV6-3	16	TRBD2	CASRPRTSGKGGELFF	TGTGCCAGCAGACCTCGGACTAGCGGGAAGGGGGGGGAGCTGTTTTTT
NA	TRBJ2-3	TRBV9	15	TRBD2	CASSETGTSIDTQYF	TGTGCCAGCAGCGAGACCGGGACTAGCATCGATACGCAGTATTTT
few	TRBJ1-2	TRBV6-5	14	NA	CASRGGFSNYGYTF	TGTGCCAGCAGGGGAGGTTTTTCTAACTATGGCTACACCTTC
NA	TRBJ1-2	TRBV5-1	17	TRBD1	CASRLQPQGAISYGYTF	TGCGCCAGCAGGTTGCAGCCACAGGGGGCGATATCTTATGGCTACACCTTC
few	TRBJ1-2	TRBV12-3/TRBV12-4	12	NA	CASRPGSYGYTF	TGTGCCAGCAGGCCCGGGAGCTATGGCTACACCTTC
NA	TRBJ1-1	TRBV18	17	NA	CASSPKRGDPRDTEAFF	TGTGCCAGCTCACCCAAGCGGGGGGACCCCCGGGACACTGAAGCTTTCTTT
NA	TRBJ2-2	TRBV7-2	16	NA	CASSPRGGANTGELFF	TGTGCCAGCAGCCCGAGGGGGGGAGCCAACACCGGGGAGCTGTTTTTT
NA	TRBJ2-2	TRBV4-1	15	NA	CASSQASRNTGELFF	TGCGCCAGCAGCCAAGCATCTAGGAACACCGGGGAGCTGTTTTTT
NA	TRBJ2-2	TRBV6-2/TRBV6-3	15	TRBD2	CASRPSGELTGELFF	TGTGCCAGCAGACCTAGCGGAGAGCTCACCGGGGAGCTGTTTTTT
NA	TRBJ2-7	TRBV19	16	TRBD1	CASSNLRTGGAYEQYF	TGTGCCAGTAGTAACTTACGGACAGGGGGCGCGTACGAGCAGTACTTC
NA	TRBJ1-4	TRBV7-9	15	NA	CASSLDGHPIEKLFF	TGTGCCAGCAGCTTAGACGGACACCCTATCGAAAAACTGTTTTTT
NA	TRBJ2-1	TRBV6-5	15	NA	CASSYVGSLYNEQFF	TGTGCCAGCAGTTACGTGGGTAGCCTCTACAATGAGCAGTTCTTC
NA	TRBJ2-1	TRBV13	13	NA	CASSSRHGNEQFF	TGTGCCAGCAGCTCCCGCCACGGCAATGAGCAGTTCTTC
NA	TRBJ1-3	TRBV28	16	TRBD1	CASSLHRGPSGNTIYF	TGTGCCAGCAGTTTACACAGGGGGCCCTCTGGAAACACCATATATTTT
NA	TRBJ2-1	TRBV15	16	TRBD2	CATSRPSGSPPDEQFF	TGTGCCACCAGCAGACCTAGCGGGAGTCCTCCGGATGAGCAGTTCTTC
NA	TRBJ1-4	TRBV18	15	NA	CASSPLSGSNEKLFF	TGTGCCAGCTCACCACTCTCAGGGTCTAATGAAAAACTGTTTTTT
NA	TRBJ2-1	TRBV5-6	16	TRBD2	CASSWTSGNSYNEQFF	TGTGCCAGCAGCTGGACTAGCGGGAACTCCTACAATGAGCAGTTCTTC
NA	TRBJ2-3	TRBV27	21	TRBD2	CASSLAPPQLGLAGFTDTQYF	TGTGCCAGCAGTTTAGCCCCGCCCCAACTCGGACTAGCGGGATTCACAGATACGCAGTATTTT
NA	TRBJ2-3	TRBV3-1/TRBV3-2	16	TRBD2	CASSPGTSGPTDTQYF	TGTGCCAGCAGCCCTGGGACTAGCGGACCCACAGATACGCAGTATTTT
once	TRBJ2-3	TRBV19	15	TRBD2	CASSFAGGWGDTQYF	TGTGCCAGTAGTTTCGCCGGGGGGTGGGGAGATACGCAGTATTTT
NA	TRBJ1-1	TRBV7-8	15	TRBD1	CASSLVTGGYTEAFF	TGTGCCAGCAGCTTGGTGACAGGGGGATACACTGAAGCTTTCTTT
few	TRBJ2-7	TRBV7-2	17	NA	CASSLEAGAFSSYEQYF	TGTGCCAGCAGCTTAGAGGCGGGGGCGTTTAGCTCCTACGAGCAGTACTTC
NA	TRBJ2-1	TRBV10-3	15	NA	CAISDGGSSYNEQFF	TGTGCCATCAGCGACGGAGGTAGCTCCTACAATGAGCAGTTCTTC
NA	TRBJ2-1	TRBV9	16	TRBD2	CASSVAGSGTYNEQFF	TGTGCCAGCAGCGTAGCAGGTAGCGGGACCTACAATGAGCAGTTCTTC
NA	TRBJ1-5	TRBV18	15	NA	CASSPREQFNQPQHF	TGTGCCAGCTCACCTAGAGAACAGTTCAATCAGCCCCAGCATTTT
NA	TRBJ1-2	TRBV11-2	17	TRBD1	CASSPGPNRGRGYGYTF	TGTGCCAGCAGCCCAGGTCCTAACAGGGGTCGCGGCTATGGCTACACCTTC
NA	TRBJ2-7	TRBV5-1	14	TRBD1	CASSTGQRSYEQYF	TGCGCCAGCAGCACGGGACAGCGGTCCTACGAGCAGTACTTC